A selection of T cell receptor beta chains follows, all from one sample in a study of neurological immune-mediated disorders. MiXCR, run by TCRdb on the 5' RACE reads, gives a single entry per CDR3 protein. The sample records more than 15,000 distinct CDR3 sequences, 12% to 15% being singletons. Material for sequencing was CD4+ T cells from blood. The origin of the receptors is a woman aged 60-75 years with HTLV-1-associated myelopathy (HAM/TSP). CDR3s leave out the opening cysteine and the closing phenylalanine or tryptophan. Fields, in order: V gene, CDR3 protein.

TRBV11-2	ASSLGLSNQPQH
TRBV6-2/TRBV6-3	ASSFYICSARKPKTYNEQF
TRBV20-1	SARRTTSLDEQF
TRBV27	ASSLSPSGSPPDTQY
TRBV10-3	AISLTGGTNIQY
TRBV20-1	SAEPGQGYDGYT
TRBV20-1	SVQGTSGRVNEQF
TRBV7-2	ASSLSSGANTGELF
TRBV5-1	ASSLDSQSTDTQY
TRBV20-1	SLTGSDTEAF
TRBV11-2	ASSLSGETQY
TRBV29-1	SVKLGGGAEDTQY
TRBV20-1	SAISPGTRDEQF
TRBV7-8	ASSPGASGTQY
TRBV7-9	ASSYHTDTQY
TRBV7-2	ASSPPGTDTQY
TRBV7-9	ATEAGAYEQY
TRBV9	ASSLSGGASEQF
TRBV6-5	ASSHNRGRSYNEQF
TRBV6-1	ASTGQGRATEAF
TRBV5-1	ASSSSGTSEETQY
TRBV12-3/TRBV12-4	SSSLDDGSNYGYI
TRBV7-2	ASSLMTGGTGYNEQF
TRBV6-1	ASRKDRGSNQPQH
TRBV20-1	SARDNRRGNQPQH
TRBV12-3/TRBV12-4	ASSLLNSPLH
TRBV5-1	ASSLEMGGVTDTQY
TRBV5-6	ASSAPGLGSYEQY
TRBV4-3	ASSQDLGLSYNEQF
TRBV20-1	SASHGTSGETQY
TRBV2	ASRGDSDTDTQY
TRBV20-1	SAKQGAAYGYT
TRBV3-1	ASSRINEQY
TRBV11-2	ASSSGTANNEQF
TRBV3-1	ASSPGLAGARGELF
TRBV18	ASSTRQGGNQPQH
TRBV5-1	ASSPEEGRGNEQF
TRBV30	AWRVDRNTGELF
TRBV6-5	ASRLRAGADPYEQY
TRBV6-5	ASSYLRDRNTEAF
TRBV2	ASSEAGDLQETQY
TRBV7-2	ASSSFDSGGTGELF
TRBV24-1	ATSIATSSGANVLT
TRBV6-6	ASSSGTVQETQY
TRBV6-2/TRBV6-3	ASSRLLARGQDNEQF
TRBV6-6	ASINAVGQGDSGDTEAF
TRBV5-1	ASSLESGGMDTQY
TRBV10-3	AIRAGQGGHEQF
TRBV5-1	ASSIGGGAGDEQF
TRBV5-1	ASSGSASGGAHEQF
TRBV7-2	ASSSLQGGGSPLH
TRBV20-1	SASSSDRGGGYT
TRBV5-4	ASSNPPRGDDEQF
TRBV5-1	ASSREGDSQETQY